This T cell receptor beta chain was recovered during a study of memory CD4+ T cells and cytomegalovirus serostatus (dated by TCRdb to the late 2010s). Broadly, across the study: The cohort comprised around 35 healthy Belgian adults, 9 CMV seropositive and some 25 CMV seronegative. To replicate a published TCR-based CMV serostatus classifier, the study sequenced CD4+ memory TCRbeta repertoires from a Belgian cohort whose cytomegalovirus serostatus was known. Here is what the overall study found, with its caveats: For CMV serostatus prediction, a median bootstrapped AUC of approximately 0.95 was reached with the original framework, and a median bootstrapped AUC of approximately 0.9 was reached with a US-trained random forest. The results were read as suggesting that the CMV-associated TCR signature is, for the most part, present in the CD4+ memory repertoire. Among the 150 to 200 previously reported CMV-associated TCRbeta sequences, 60 to 85 showed up in the CD4+ memory repertoires, with each one found in between one and five individuals. Only CD4+CD45RO+ memory cells were sequenced, unlike the original study, which covered naive and memory CD4+ and CD8+ populations. The original-framework classifier achieved a median bootstrapped AUC of around 0.95 with a 95% CI of 0.76-1.00 on the Belgian cohort.

The Quick-DNA Microprep Kit was used to extract genomic DNA from the sorted cells. TCRbeta DNA was amplified with the immunoSEQ hsTCRbeta kit following the manufacturer's protocol. TCRbeta libraries were sequenced on an Illumina MiSeq instrument. In the source study's methods: Once out-of-frame sequences had been removed, more than 2 million distinct TCRbeta sequences were left, which works out to an average of roughly 64,000 per individual. Each individual was scored by the count of 164 previously reported CMV-associated TCRbeta sequences and the total productive distinct TCRbeta count. A beta-binomial model was reimplemented in Python, and random forests from scikit-learn, run with default parameters, were trained on data from the US cohort. Classifier performance on the Belgian cohort was reported as the median AUC with percentile confidence intervals calculated over 10,000 bootstrap iterations. TCRdb stores this immuneACCESS table with in-frame sequences only. Part of the clones is absent; in the studies checked, under half of the shortfall reflects unresolved V genes, and no reason is known for the rest. The V and J calls and the clone size are those of that table, but D and trimming were determined from the DNA. Here the sample has over 60,000 clones; approximately 78% occur a single time. About 0.8% of the sample is taken by the ten largest.

With respect to this clone: The antigen it recognizes is unknown. No base quality values were provided; no much bigger clone lies one nucleotide off.

A FACSAria II was used to sort memory CD4+ T cells, defined as single viable CD3+CD4+CD8-CD45RO+ cells. CMV serostatus was determined with a Roche Elecsys assay detecting serum IgG against CMV pp150, pp28, p38 and p52. After the samples were thawed, total CD4+ T cells were enriched through positive selection using CD4 magnetic microbeads. The samples came from a separate study whose specific focus was interrogating the CD4+ T cell memory repertoire. Peripheral blood mononuclear cells were isolated and cryopreserved according to standard operating procedures, and serum was kept at -80 degrees C. Staining used CD3-PerCP (BW264/56), CD4-APC (RPA-T4), CD45RO-PE (UCHT1) and CD8-Pacific Orange (3B5) antibodies, with Sytox blue excluding non-viable cells. From cysteine to phenylalanine, the CDR3 is 14 amino acids long. Only CDR3 DNA is held: 42 bases, read in frame from base 1. The germline V gene supplies CDR1 MNHNS and CDR2 SASEGT. The V and J ends are trimmed by 6 bases and 0 bases, leaving 12 bases between them.

The sequencing sample was made of memory CD4+ T cells from blood. The sequence derives from an adult in good health and CMV-seronegative. The rearranged segments are TRBV6-1 and TRBJ2-7; 6 matching bases give a weak D call of TRBD1. The DNA reads TGTGCCAGCAGAAGCAGGGGACACTCCTACGAGCAGTACTTC. The resulting protein is CASRSRGHSYEQYF.